The rows below give T cell receptor beta chains drawn from one sample of a study of blood T cells in healthy people across ages. TCRdb reprocessed the 5' RACE reads with MiXCR, giving one entry per CDR3 protein. The table lists under 800,000 distinct CDR3 sequences, roughly 44% of them singletons. Sample: blood. The receptors were gathered from an older woman in good health. CDR3s include the opening cysteine and the closing phenylalanine or tryptophan. D genes are given only for firm matches. Only part of the rows carry a size: once, few, many, or a class if the clone is expanded.

clone_size,j_call,v_call,d_call,cdr3_aa,cdr3_nt
few,TRBJ2-5,TRBV5-1,TRBD2,CASSFGTSGAETQYF,TGCGCCAGCAGTTTCGGGACTAGCGGCGCAGAGACCCAGTACTTC
many,TRBJ2-5,TRBV18,NA,CASSPPGTPETQYF,TGTGCCAGCTCACCTCCAGGGACCCCAGAGACCCAGTACTTC
NA,TRBJ2-7,TRBV5-1,TRBD2,CASSLAGPTYNEQYF,TGCGCCAGCAGCCTAGCGGGCCCGACCTACAATGAGCAGTACTTC
NA,TRBJ2-7,TRBV12-5,NA,CASGSDYEQYF,TGTGCTAGTGGTTCGGATTACGAGCAGTACTTC
once,TRBJ2-1,TRBV15,TRBD2,CATSRDGLAGVHEQFF,TGTGCCACCAGCAGAGATGGACTAGCGGGGGTCCACGAGCAGTTCTTC
NA,TRBJ2-4,TRBV3-1,TRBD2,CASSQDRRGGKNIQYF,TGTGCCAGCAGCCAAGATCGGCGGGGGGGCAAAAACATTCAGTACTTC
few,TRBJ2-1,TRBV9,TRBD2,CASSATSGGFVEQFF,TGTGCCAGCAGCGCTACTAGCGGGGGGTTCGTTGAGCAGTTCTTC
once,TRBJ2-7,TRBV12-3/TRBV12-4,TRBD1,CASSPLRTGLNRSSYEQYF,TGTGCCAGCAGTCCCCTCCGGACAGGGCTGAATAGGAGCTCCTACGAGCAGTACTTC
few,TRBJ2-5,TRBV2,NA,CASSEPGVQETQYF,TGTGCCAGCAGTGAACCCGGGGTGCAAGAGACCCAGTACTTC
few,TRBJ2-7,TRBV29-1,NA,CSVEGSEWRVDEQYF,TGCAGCGTTGAGGGGAGCGAGTGGCGAGTAGATGAGCAGTACTTC
NA,TRBJ2-7,TRBV29-1,NA,CSVEPLGKYEQYF,TGCAGCGTTGAACCGCTGGGCAAATACGAGCAGTACTTC
few,TRBJ2-1,TRBV24-1,TRBD2,CATSEGAGFNEQFF,TGTGCCACCAGTGAAGGAGCGGGGTTTAATGAGCAGTTCTTC
NA,TRBJ2-1,TRBV18,NA,CASSPTEKYEQFF,TGTGCCAGCTCACCAACTGAAAAGTATGAGCAGTTCTTC
few,TRBJ2-5,TRBV5-1,NA,CASSTSNRDGETQYF,TGCGCCAGCAGCACTTCTAACAGGGATGGGGAGACCCAGTACTTC
NA,TRBJ2-7,TRBV6-2/TRBV6-3,TRBD2,CASKAGGKGGSYNEQYF,TGTGCCAGCAAGGCGGGAGGGAAAGGGGGCTCCTACAATGAGCAGTACTTC
once,TRBJ2-7,TRBV11-3,TRBD2,CASSLDRGGGRSEQYF,TGTGCCAGCAGCTTAGATCGCGGGGGAGGCAGATCCGAGCAGTACTTC
few,TRBJ2-1,TRBV13,NA,CASSWRLGDNEQFF,TGTGCCAGCAGCTGGAGGCTTGGGGACAATGAGCAGTTCTTC
NA,TRBJ1-1,TRBV29-1,NA,CSVEQRLNTEAFF,TGCAGCGTTGAACAGCGGCTCAACACTGAAGCTTTCTTT
NA,TRBJ2-4,TRBV18,NA,CASSPPAAGAYEQYF,TGTGCCAGCTCACCGCCAGCGGCAGGAGCCTACGAACAGTACTTC
NA,TRBJ1-2,TRBV4-2,NA,CASSQDVAYGYTF,TGTGCCAGCAGCCAAGACGTGGCCTATGGCTACACCTTC
NA,TRBJ2-1,TRBV6-5,TRBD2,CASRPLSSGAYNEQFF,TGTGCCAGCAGACCTCTCTCCAGCGGGGCCTACAATGAGCAGTTCTTC
few,TRBJ2-3,TRBV6-5,TRBD2,CASTRTSGSSDTQYF,TGTGCCAGCACGCGGACTAGCGGGAGTTCAGATACGCAGTATTTT
many,TRBJ2-5,TRBV10-3,TRBD2,CAISESPGLAGLETQYF,TGTGCCATCAGTGAGTCTCCGGGACTAGCGGGGTTGGAGACCCAGTACTTC
NA,TRBJ2-3,TRBV13,NA,CASSFVPAESTDTQYF,TGTGCCAGCAGCTTTGTCCCAGCGGAGAGCACAGATACGCAGTATTTT
NA,TRBJ2-1,TRBV20-1,NA,CCARSHLGNKNEQFF,TGCTGTGCTAGGTCCCACTTGGGGAACAAAAATGAGCAGTTCTTC
NA,TRBJ2-3,TRBV7-2,TRBD2,CASNRGLGLATLTDTQYF,TGTGCCAGCAACCGAGGACTGGGACTAGCTACCCTCACAGATACGCAGTATTTT
NA,TRBJ2-7,TRBV30,TRBD1,CAWSVPGTGYSYEQYF,TGTGCCTGGAGTGTACCCGGGACAGGCTACTCCTACGAGCAGTACTTC
few,TRBJ1-4,TRBV6-5,NA,CASSYTPKGEKLFF,TGTGCCAGCAGTTACACACCGAAGGGCGAAAAACTGTTTTTT
NA,TRBJ2-1,TRBV3-1,NA,CASNQVSSVQFF,TGTGCCAGCAACCAAGTAAGTAGCGTGCAGTTCTTC
NA,TRBJ2-4,TRBV6-2/TRBV6-3,TRBD2,CASSYSRGRGLEQYF,TGTGCCAGCAGTTACTCTCGCGGGAGAGGGTTAGAGCAGTACTTC
few,TRBJ2-1,TRBV4-2,TRBD2,CASSQGIAGAQNEQFF,TGTGCCAGCAGCCAAGGCATAGCGGGGGCCCAAAATGAGCAGTTCTTC
NA,TRBJ2-3,TRBV6-5,NA,CASSYSSWGPKIDTQYF,TGTGCCAGCAGTTACTCGAGTTGGGGGCCTAAAATAGATACGCAGTATTTT
NA,TRBJ2-7,TRBV20-1,TRBD1,CSATPGQGYSYEQYF,TGCAGTGCTACTCCGGGACAGGGGTACTCCTACGAGCAGTACTTC
once,TRBJ2-7,TRBV3-1,TRBD1,CASSLWTGGYEQYF,TGTGCCAGCAGCCTATGGACAGGTGGCTACGAGCAGTACTTC
NA,TRBJ2-7,TRBV29-1,TRBD2,CSVERDYGEQYF,TGCAGCGTTGAACGGGACTACGGAGAGCAGTACTTC
few,TRBJ1-2,TRBV9,NA,CASSVSGEWYGYTF,TGTGCCAGCAGCGTATCCGGAGAGTGGTATGGCTACACCTTC
NA,TRBJ1-2,TRBV10-3,NA,CASMGEGNYGYTF,TGTGCCAGCATGGGCGAGGGGAACTATGGCTACACCTTC
NA,TRBJ2-7,TRBV12-3/TRBV12-4,NA,CASTRAGGFYEQYF,TGTGCCAGCACCCGAGCGGGCGGGTTCTACGAGCAGTACTTC
few,TRBJ1-6,TRBV5-1,NA,CASSSRVGSNSPLHF,TGCGCCAGCAGCTCTCGAGTGGGGAGTAATTCACCCCTCCACTTT
few,TRBJ2-4,TRBV20-1,NA,CSARPGQLAKNIQYF,TGCAGTGCTAGACCCGGACAGCTAGCCAAAAACATTCAGTACTTC
few,TRBJ1-5,TRBV6-6,TRBD1,CASNDRGGLLGNQPQHF,TGTGCCAGCAACGACAGGGGAGGCTTGCTAGGCAATCAGCCCCAGCATTTT
NA,TRBJ2-7,TRBV7-3,NA,CASSQGARGLAYEQYF,TGTGCCAGCAGCCAGGGTGCGCGGGGCCTCGCTTACGAGCAGTACTTC
NA,TRBJ2-5,TRBV5-1,TRBD1,CASREGTGGETQYF,TGCGCCAGCAGAGAAGGGACAGGGGGAGAGACCCAGTACTTC
few,TRBJ2-3,TRBV20-1,NA,CSARDLGSTDTQYF,TGCAGTGCTAGAGATCTGGGAAGCACAGATACGCAGTATTTT
NA,TRBJ1-2,TRBV28,TRBD1,CASRTGGANYGYTF,TGTGCCAGCAGGACAGGGGGAGCCAACTATGGCTACACCTTC
few,TRBJ2-5,TRBV5-1,TRBD2,CASSSGLAGDAGTQYF,TGCGCCAGCAGCTCCGGACTAGCGGGGGACGCAGGGACCCAGTACTTC
NA,TRBJ2-4,TRBV7-9,TRBD2,CASSPSGNPSKNIQYF,TGTGCCAGCAGCCCGAGCGGGAACCCTTCCAAAAACATTCAGTACTTC
NA,TRBJ1-1,TRBV20-1,NA,CSARDLLRSEAFF,TGCAGTGCTAGAGATCTGTTAAGGTCTGAAGCTTTCTTT
few,TRBJ2-3,TRBV29-1,NA,CSVGRQSLGGDTQYF,TGCAGCGTTGGAAGACAGTCTCTTGGGGGAGATACGCAGTATTTT
NA,TRBJ2-3,TRBV5-1,TRBD2,CASSSGLAGGLSTDTQYF,TGCGCCAGCAGCTCGGGACTAGCGGGAGGCCTTAGCACAGATACGCAGTATTTT
few,TRBJ2-1,TRBV9,NA,CARERRGNEQFF,TGTGCCAGGGAGCGGAGGGGCAATGAGCAGTTCTTC
NA,TRBJ1-2,TRBV29-1,TRBD1,CSAGQGDNYGYTF,TGCAGCGCGGGACAGGGAGACAACTATGGCTACACCTTC
NA,TRBJ2-7,TRBV6-1,NA,CASSEVRGHTFLDNEQYF,TGTGCCAGCAGTGAAGTAAGGGGACACACTTTCCTCGACAATGAGCAGTACTTC
few,TRBJ2-5,TRBV6-1,TRBD2,CASSEQQGAGRETQYF,TGTGCCAGCAGTGAACAGCAGGGAGCGGGGAGGGAGACCCAGTACTTC
NA,TRBJ2-2,TRBV4-1,TRBD2,CASSQDGTTYTGELFF,TGCGCCAGCAGCCAGGATGGGACTACATACACCGGGGAGCTGTTTTTT
NA,TRBJ2-1,TRBV3-1,TRBD2,CASSRRLAGFNERFF,TGTGCCAGCAGCCGGCGACTAGCGGGGTTCAATGAGCGGTTCTTC
once,TRBJ1-5,TRBV5-1,TRBD1,CASSLTGASNQPQHF,TGCGCCAGCAGCCTAACAGGGGCGAGCAATCAGCCCCAGCATTTT
NA,TRBJ2-1,TRBV5-6,TRBD2,CASTPLAGGSSYNEQFF,TGTGCCAGCACCCCACTAGCGGGAGGGAGCTCCTACAATGAGCAGTTCTTC
many,TRBJ2-7,TRBV6-5,TRBD1,CASQGSVDEQYF,TGTGCTTCACAGGGGTCCGTCGACGAGCAGTACTTC
NA,TRBJ1-2,TRBV7-8,NA,CASSSNRARSYTF,TGTGCCAGCAGCAGCAACAGGGCTCGTAGCTACACCTTC